This T cell receptor beta chain comes out of a study of control samples from healthy donors and cancer patients. V lost 1 base and J lost 6, with 8 bases in between. CDR3 length: 13 residues. Germline CDR1 reads MDHEN; CDR2 reads SYDVKM. The protocol was immunoSEQ multiplex PCR, while the TCRdb copy is restricted to in-frame clones and leaves out a portion. The table lists about 14,000 clones, 70% to 85% of them singletons. The sequenced sample was formalin-fixed, paraffin-embedded tissue. The chain joins TRBV28 to TRBJ2-3; TRBD2 might be the D (5 bases). The source is a female donor with lung cancer. CDR3 DNA sequence: TGTGCCAGCAGTTTATTCGGGGAGGATACGCAGTATTTT. Translation: CASSLFGEDTQYF.